This is a list of T cell receptor beta chains from one sample in a study of blood T cells in healthy people across ages. Using its own MiXCR run on the 5' RACE reads, TCRdb lists one record per CDR3 protein. The table includes about 720,000 distinct CDR3 sequences, about 24% detected once. Sequencing was carried out using blood. The source of these receptors is a man aged 70 or older in good health. The CDR3 runs from the conserved cysteine through the conserved F or W. Fields, in order: J gene, V gene, clone size, D gene, CDR3 protein, CDR3 DNA. A D gene is named only where the DNA matches it firmly. Rows give clone size only sometimes, using once, few, many, or a class for an expanded clone.

j_call: TRBJ2-2; v_call: TRBV5-1; clone_size: .; d_call: TRBD1; cdr3_aa: CASSWTGGSTGELFF; cdr3_nt: TGCGCCAGCAGCTGGACAGGGGGCAGCACCGGGGAGCTGTTTTTT
j_call: TRBJ2-3; v_call: TRBV30; clone_size: .; d_call: .; cdr3_aa: CAWRIFTDTQYF; cdr3_nt: TGTGCCTGGAGAATTTTCACAGATACGCAGTATTTT
j_call: TRBJ1-2; v_call: TRBV18; clone_size: few; d_call: .; cdr3_aa: CASSRGGKDGYTF; cdr3_nt: TGTGCCAGCTCACGGGGCGGTAAAGATGGCTACACCTTC
j_call: TRBJ1-5; v_call: TRBV28; clone_size: .; d_call: .; cdr3_aa: CASSLGGQRYSNQPQHF; cdr3_nt: TGTGCCAGCAGTTTAGGAGGACAAAGATATAGCAATCAGCCCCAGCATTTT
j_call: TRBJ1-4; v_call: TRBV12-3/TRBV12-4; clone_size: .; d_call: .; cdr3_aa: CASSLGRGTVFF; cdr3_nt: TGTGCCAGCAGTTTAGGTCGAGGTACGGTGTTTTTT
j_call: TRBJ2-3; v_call: TRBV29-1; clone_size: .; d_call: TRBD1; cdr3_aa: CSVATGGSTDTQYF; cdr3_nt: TGCAGCGTAGCGACAGGGGGGAGCACAGATACGCAGTATTTT
j_call: TRBJ2-3; v_call: TRBV6-5; clone_size: few; d_call: TRBD1; cdr3_aa: CASTTTGGTDTQYF; cdr3_nt: TGTGCCAGCACCACGACAGGGGGGACAGATACGCAGTATTTT
j_call: TRBJ2-4; v_call: TRBV7-2; clone_size: many; d_call: .; cdr3_aa: CASSTRDGKNIQYF; cdr3_nt: TGTGCCAGCAGCACACGGGACGGAAAAAACATTCAGTACTTC
j_call: TRBJ2-1; v_call: TRBV6-2/TRBV6-3; clone_size: few; d_call: .; cdr3_aa: CASSPNRALTYNEQFF; cdr3_nt: TGTGCCAGCAGTCCGAACAGGGCCCTCACCTACAATGAGCAGTTCTTC
j_call: TRBJ1-1; v_call: TRBV18; clone_size: .; d_call: .; cdr3_aa: CASSPFSNTEVFF; cdr3_nt: TGTGCCAGCTCACCTTTCTCGAACACTGAAGTTTTCTTT
j_call: TRBJ2-5; v_call: TRBV10-1; clone_size: few; d_call: .; cdr3_aa: CASSKNRGSGTQYF; cdr3_nt: TGCGCCAGCAGTAAGAATCGGGGGTCCGGAACCCAGTACTTC
j_call: TRBJ1-5; v_call: TRBV28; clone_size: .; d_call: .; cdr3_aa: CASRVFGNQPQHF; cdr3_nt: TGTGCCAGCAGGGTTTTCGGCAATCAGCCCCAGCATTTT
j_call: TRBJ2-5; v_call: TRBV7-8; clone_size: .; d_call: .; cdr3_aa: CASSLVGLTEQYF; cdr3_nt: TGTGCCAGCAGCTTAGTAGGGCTGACAGAGCAGTACTTC
j_call: TRBJ2-7; v_call: TRBV18; clone_size: .; d_call: .; cdr3_aa: CASSEGWTYEQYF; cdr3_nt: TGTGCCAGCTCAGAGGGGTGGACCTACGAGCAGTACTTC
j_call: TRBJ1-6; v_call: TRBV6-5; clone_size: .; d_call: .; cdr3_aa: CASSSSSRGSYNSPLHF; cdr3_nt: TGTGCCAGCAGTTCTTCCAGCAGGGGTTCCTATAATTCACCCCTCCACTTT
j_call: TRBJ1-5; v_call: TRBV20-1; clone_size: few; d_call: TRBD1; cdr3_aa: CSAEPPGTGNQPQHF; cdr3_nt: TGCAGTGCTGAACCCCCCGGGACAGGGAATCAGCCCCAGCATTTT
j_call: TRBJ2-1; v_call: TRBV7-6; clone_size: .; d_call: TRBD2; cdr3_aa: CASSSNSGSLNNEQFF; cdr3_nt: TGTGCCAGCAGCTCAAATAGCGGGAGTCTCAACAATGAGCAGTTCTTC
j_call: TRBJ2-1; v_call: TRBV6-2/TRBV6-3; clone_size: few; d_call: TRBD2; cdr3_aa: CASSPGLAGKDEQFF; cdr3_nt: TGTGCCAGCAGCCCCGGGCTAGCGGGAAAGGATGAGCAGTTCTTC
j_call: TRBJ2-3; v_call: TRBV29-1; clone_size: few; d_call: .; cdr3_aa: CSVDENPDTQYF; cdr3_nt: TGCAGCGTTGACGAGAATCCAGATACGCAGTATTTT
j_call: TRBJ2-3; v_call: TRBV4-3; clone_size: .; d_call: TRBD2; cdr3_aa: CASSQDFRGLAGLLDTQYF; cdr3_nt: TGCGCCAGCAGCCAAGATTTTCGCGGACTAGCGGGATTGTTAGATACGCAGTATTTT
j_call: TRBJ2-6; v_call: TRBV19; clone_size: few; d_call: .; cdr3_aa: CASSTKAISGANVLTF; cdr3_nt: TGTGCCAGTAGTACCAAAGCTATTTCTGGGGCCAACGTCCTGACTTTC
j_call: TRBJ1-2; v_call: TRBV12-3/TRBV12-4; clone_size: .; d_call: .; cdr3_aa: CASSLNVYGYTF; cdr3_nt: TGTGCCAGCAGTTTGAACGTCTATGGCTACACCTTC
j_call: TRBJ2-1; v_call: TRBV18; clone_size: .; d_call: .; cdr3_aa: CASSPPGIEEQFF; cdr3_nt: TGTGCCAGCTCACCTCCAGGGATAGAAGAGCAGTTCTTC
j_call: TRBJ1-1; v_call: TRBV5-1; clone_size: once; d_call: TRBD1; cdr3_aa: CASSRGGQGVNTEAFF; cdr3_nt: TGCGCCAGCAGCCGGGGGGGACAGGGGGTGAACACTGAAGCTTTCTTT
j_call: TRBJ2-1; v_call: TRBV20-1; clone_size: few; d_call: TRBD2; cdr3_aa: CSARGLQHYNEQFF; cdr3_nt: TGCAGTGCTAGGGGACTACAACACTACAATGAGCAGTTCTTC
j_call: TRBJ2-3; v_call: TRBV6-5; clone_size: many; d_call: .; cdr3_aa: CASSSREGDVKDTQYF; cdr3_nt: TGTGCCAGCAGTTCCCGAGAGGGGGATGTCAAGGACACGCAGTATTTT
j_call: TRBJ2-5; v_call: TRBV5-4; clone_size: .; d_call: .; cdr3_aa: CASSFGDNRETQYF; cdr3_nt: TGTGCCAGCAGCTTCGGTGACAATAGAGAGACCCAGTACTTC
j_call: TRBJ2-1; v_call: TRBV7-2; clone_size: few; d_call: .; cdr3_aa: CASSPRTGDNEQFF; cdr3_nt: TGTGCCAGCAGCCCCCGGACTGGGGACAATGAGCAGTTCTTC
j_call: TRBJ2-5; v_call: TRBV5-1; clone_size: .; d_call: TRBD1; cdr3_aa: CASSPFAGTGEETQYF; cdr3_nt: TGCGCCAGCAGCCCTTTTGCTGGGACAGGGGAAGAGACCCAGTACTTC
j_call: TRBJ2-5; v_call: TRBV28; clone_size: many; d_call: .; cdr3_aa: CASSRHHQETQYF; cdr3_nt: TGTGCCAGCAGTCGCCATCACCAAGAGACCCAGTACTTC
j_call: TRBJ2-3; v_call: TRBV7-2; clone_size: .; d_call: .; cdr3_aa: CASSLGGYRSTDTQYF; cdr3_nt: TGTGCCAGCAGCTTAGGGGGTTACCGTTCCACAGATACGCAGTATTTT
j_call: TRBJ1-3; v_call: TRBV12-3/TRBV12-4; clone_size: .; d_call: .; cdr3_aa: CASSFPRHSGNTIYF; cdr3_nt: TGTGCCAGCAGTTTCCCCAGACACTCTGGAAACACCATATATTTT
j_call: TRBJ2-3; v_call: TRBV20-1; clone_size: .; d_call: .; cdr3_aa: CSARALYRSTDTQYF; cdr3_nt: TGCAGTGCTAGAGCCTTGTACCGTAGCACAGATACGCAGTATTTT
j_call: TRBJ1-1; v_call: TRBV6-1; clone_size: .; d_call: .; cdr3_aa: CASRDLYRVGTEAFF; cdr3_nt: TGTGCCAGCAGGGACCTATACAGGGTTGGGACTGAAGCTTTCTTT
j_call: TRBJ2-3; v_call: TRBV11-2; clone_size: few; d_call: .; cdr3_aa: CASSFTGDTQYF; cdr3_nt: TGTGCCAGCAGCTTTACGGGGGATACGCAGTATTTT
j_call: TRBJ1-2; v_call: TRBV12-3/TRBV12-4; clone_size: .; d_call: TRBD1; cdr3_aa: CASRRLSQGAEGGYTF; cdr3_nt: TGTGCCAGCAGACGGCTTTCCCAGGGGGCGGAGGGTGGCTACACCTTC
j_call: TRBJ1-5; v_call: TRBV12-3/TRBV12-4; clone_size: few; d_call: .; cdr3_aa: CASSSGGLSNQPQHF; cdr3_nt: TGTGCCAGCAGTTCGGGGGGGCTTAGCAATCAGCCCCAGCATTTT
j_call: TRBJ2-5; v_call: TRBV5-1; clone_size: .; d_call: .; cdr3_aa: CASSPLSASYEETQYF; cdr3_nt: TGCGCCAGCAGCCCCCTGAGTGCCTCCTATGAAGAGACCCAGTACTTC
j_call: TRBJ2-5; v_call: TRBV20-1; clone_size: .; d_call: .; cdr3_aa: CSASAYQETQYF; cdr3_nt: TGCAGTGCTAGTGCCTACCAAGAGACCCAGTACTTC
j_call: TRBJ1-5; v_call: TRBV20-1; clone_size: .; d_call: TRBD1; cdr3_aa: CSAREGGRGAGNQPQHF; cdr3_nt: TGCAGTGCTAGAGAAGGAGGCAGGGGGGCTGGCAATCAGCCCCAGCATTTT
j_call: TRBJ2-4; v_call: TRBV24-1; clone_size: few; d_call: .; cdr3_aa: CATSDAVAMNIQYF; cdr3_nt: TGTGCCACCAGTGACGCGGTAGCGATGAACATTCAGTACTTC
j_call: TRBJ2-2; v_call: TRBV2; clone_size: many; d_call: .; cdr3_aa: CASSAEGPQRAGELFF; cdr3_nt: TGTGCCAGCAGTGCGGAGGGGCCACAAAGGGCCGGGGAGCTGTTTTTT
j_call: TRBJ2-3; v_call: TRBV20-1; clone_size: .; d_call: TRBD2; cdr3_aa: CSARDTNLAGGTDTQYF; cdr3_nt: TGCAGTGCTAGAGATACTAACCTAGCGGGCGGCACAGATACGCAGTATTTT
j_call: TRBJ2-5; v_call: TRBV7-2; clone_size: once; d_call: .; cdr3_aa: CASRSRGEETQYF; cdr3_nt: TGTGCCAGCAGGTCTAGGGGGGAAGAGACCCAGTACTTC
j_call: TRBJ2-5; v_call: TRBV5-1; clone_size: .; d_call: TRBD2; cdr3_aa: CASSFSGLAVQETQYF; cdr3_nt: TGCGCCAGCAGCTTTTCGGGACTAGCGGTCCAAGAGACCCAGTACTTC
j_call: TRBJ1-1; v_call: TRBV25-1; clone_size: few; d_call: .; cdr3_aa: CASSEWGGWAEAFF; cdr3_nt: TGTGCCAGCAGTGAATGGGGAGGGTGGGCTGAAGCTTTCTTT
j_call: TRBJ1-1; v_call: TRBV20-1; clone_size: few; d_call: .; cdr3_aa: CSANGDTEAFF; cdr3_nt: TGCAGTGCTAATGGCGACACTGAAGCTTTCTTT
j_call: TRBJ2-6; v_call: TRBV5-5; clone_size: few; d_call: TRBD2; cdr3_aa: CASSTRGAGANVLTF; cdr3_nt: TGTGCCAGCAGCACCCGGGGGGCTGGGGCCAACGTCCTGACTTTC
j_call: TRBJ1-4; v_call: TRBV12-3/TRBV12-4; clone_size: many; d_call: .; cdr3_aa: CASSLQGGEKLFF; cdr3_nt: TGTGCCAGCAGCTTACAAGGGGGGGAAAAACTGTTTTTT
j_call: TRBJ1-2; v_call: TRBV11-2; clone_size: few; d_call: TRBD1; cdr3_aa: CASSVSGTGGFYGYTF; cdr3_nt: TGTGCCAGCAGCGTCAGTGGGACAGGTGGATTCTATGGCTACACCTTC
j_call: TRBJ2-1; v_call: TRBV20-1; clone_size: few; d_call: TRBD1; cdr3_aa: CSASAGGFYNEQFF; cdr3_nt: TGCAGTGCTTCGGCAGGGGGTTTTTACAATGAGCAGTTCTTC
j_call: TRBJ2-1; v_call: TRBV19; clone_size: .; d_call: TRBD1; cdr3_aa: CASSTMTGGFLYNEQFF; cdr3_nt: TGTGCCAGTAGTACAATGACAGGGGGATTCCTCTACAATGAGCAGTTCTTC
j_call: TRBJ1-2; v_call: TRBV12-3/TRBV12-4; clone_size: .; d_call: .; cdr3_aa: CASSLGTPVGAGGYTF; cdr3_nt: TGTGCCAGCAGTTTGGGTACCCCTGTGGGGGCGGGTGGCTACACCTTC
j_call: TRBJ2-7; v_call: TRBV2; clone_size: few; d_call: .; cdr3_aa: CASSGGQNYEQYF; cdr3_nt: TGTGCCAGCAGTGGTGGACAGAACTACGAGCAGTACTTC
j_call: TRBJ2-5; v_call: TRBV5-1; clone_size: few; d_call: .; cdr3_aa: CASSLSTRRETQYF; cdr3_nt: TGCGCCAGCAGCTTGTCGACGAGAAGAGAGACCCAGTACTTC
j_call: TRBJ2-1; v_call: TRBV6-4; clone_size: few; d_call: TRBD2; cdr3_aa: CASSLIGGGREQFF; cdr3_nt: TGTGCCAGCAGTCTTATCGGCGGGGGGCGAGAGCAGTTCTTC
j_call: TRBJ1-4; v_call: TRBV27; clone_size: once; d_call: TRBD1; cdr3_aa: CASSQGGTATNEKLFF; cdr3_nt: TGTGCCAGCAGTCAAGGAGGGACAGCAACTAATGAAAAACTGTTTTTT